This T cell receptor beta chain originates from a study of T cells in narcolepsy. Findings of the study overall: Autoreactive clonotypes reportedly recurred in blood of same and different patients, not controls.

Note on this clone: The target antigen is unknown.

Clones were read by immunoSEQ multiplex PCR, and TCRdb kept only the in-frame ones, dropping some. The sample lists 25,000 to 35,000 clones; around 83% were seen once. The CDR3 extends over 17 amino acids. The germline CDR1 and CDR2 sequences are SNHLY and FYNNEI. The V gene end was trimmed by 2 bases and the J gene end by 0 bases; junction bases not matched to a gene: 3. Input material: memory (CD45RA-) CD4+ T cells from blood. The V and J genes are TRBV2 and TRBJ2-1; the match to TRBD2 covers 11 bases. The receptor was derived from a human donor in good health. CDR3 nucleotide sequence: TGTGCCAGCAGTGAAATAGCGGGGGGGCGCTCCTACAATGAGCAGTTCTTC. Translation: CASSEIAGGRSYNEQFF.